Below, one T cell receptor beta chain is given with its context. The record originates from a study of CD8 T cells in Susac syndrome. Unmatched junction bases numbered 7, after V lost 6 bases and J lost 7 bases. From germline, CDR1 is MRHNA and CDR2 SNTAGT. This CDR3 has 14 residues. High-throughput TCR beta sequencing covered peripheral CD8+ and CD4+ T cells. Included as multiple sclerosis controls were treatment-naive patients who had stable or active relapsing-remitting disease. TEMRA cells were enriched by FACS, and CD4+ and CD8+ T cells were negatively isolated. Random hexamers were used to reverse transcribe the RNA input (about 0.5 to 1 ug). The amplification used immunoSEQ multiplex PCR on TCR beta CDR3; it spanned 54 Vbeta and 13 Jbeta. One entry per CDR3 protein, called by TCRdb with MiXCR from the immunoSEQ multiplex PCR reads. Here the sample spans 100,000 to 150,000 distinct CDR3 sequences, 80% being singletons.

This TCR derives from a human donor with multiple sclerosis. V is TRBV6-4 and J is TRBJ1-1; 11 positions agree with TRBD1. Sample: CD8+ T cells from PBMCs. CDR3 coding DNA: TGTGCCAGCAGCCTTAGGACAGGGGGCGGTGAAGCTTTCTTT. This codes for CASSLRTGGGEAFF.